This T cell receptor (beta chain) was obtained from a study of cytomegalovirus exposure and HLA in healthy donors. The germline gives CDR1 LNHNV, CDR2 YYDKDF (reference sequence). CDR3 length: 22 amino acids. V trimming: 0 bases; J trimming: 4 bases; junction bases outside the gene matches: 24. PCR employed 60 Vbeta and 13 Jbeta primers. TCRdb's table, derived via immunoSEQ multiplex PCR, lists solely in-frame clones and lacks some. The sample includes around 210,000 clones. The source of this sequence is a girl aged 2 to 9 in good health and CMV-seropositive. The rearrangement joins TRBV15 to TRBJ2-7, with 10 bases lining up with TRBD2. The specimen was PBMCs. For the CDR3, the DNA is TGTGCCACCAGCAGAGATATACTTGGGGCCTTGCTAGCGGGAGAGGTGACGTACGAGCAGTACTTC. It specifies CATSRDILGALLAGEVTYEQYF.